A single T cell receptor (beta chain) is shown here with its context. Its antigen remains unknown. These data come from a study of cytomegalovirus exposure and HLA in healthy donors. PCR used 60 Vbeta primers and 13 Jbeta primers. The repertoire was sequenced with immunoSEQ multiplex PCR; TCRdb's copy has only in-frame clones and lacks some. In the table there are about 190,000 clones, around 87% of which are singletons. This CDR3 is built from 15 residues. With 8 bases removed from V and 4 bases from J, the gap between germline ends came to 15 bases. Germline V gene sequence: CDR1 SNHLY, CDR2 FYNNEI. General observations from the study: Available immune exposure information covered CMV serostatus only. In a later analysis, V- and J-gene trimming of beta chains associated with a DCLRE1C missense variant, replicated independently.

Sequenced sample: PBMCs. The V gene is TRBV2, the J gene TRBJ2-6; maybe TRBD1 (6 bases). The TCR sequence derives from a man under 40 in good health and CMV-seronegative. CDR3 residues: CASLGPGAGANVLTF. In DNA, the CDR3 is TGTGCCAGCTTGGGGCCAGGGGCCGGGGCCAACGTCCTGACTTTC.